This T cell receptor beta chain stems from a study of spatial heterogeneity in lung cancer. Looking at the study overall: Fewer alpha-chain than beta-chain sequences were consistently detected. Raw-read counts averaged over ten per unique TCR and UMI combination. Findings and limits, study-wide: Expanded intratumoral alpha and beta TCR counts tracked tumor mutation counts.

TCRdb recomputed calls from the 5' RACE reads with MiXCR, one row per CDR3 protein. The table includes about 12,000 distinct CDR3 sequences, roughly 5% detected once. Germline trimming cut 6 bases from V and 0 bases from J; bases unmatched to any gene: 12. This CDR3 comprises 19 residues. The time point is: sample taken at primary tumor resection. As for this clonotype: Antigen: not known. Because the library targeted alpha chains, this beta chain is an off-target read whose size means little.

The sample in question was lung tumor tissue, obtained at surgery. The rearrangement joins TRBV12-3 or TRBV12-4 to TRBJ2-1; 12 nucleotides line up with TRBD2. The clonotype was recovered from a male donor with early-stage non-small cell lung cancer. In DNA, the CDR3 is TGTGCCAGCAGCTCGACCGGGACTAGCGGGCACTACTCCTACAATGAGCAGTTCTTC. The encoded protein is CASSSTGTSGHYSYNEQFF.